Following are 24 T cell receptor beta chains from one sample sequenced in a study of T-cell reconstitution after alpha-beta-depleted transplantation in children. Unique molecular identifiers were incorporated when the TCRbeta library was constructed. One entry per CDR3 protein results from TCRdb running MiXCR on the PCR reads. This sample has hundreds of thousands of distinct CDR3 sequences, with approximately 22% found just once. The material sequenced was PBMCs, mostly from graft donor cells, taken 360 days after TCRalphabeta/CD19-depleted stem cell transplant. The receptor set was obtained from a boy in the first two years of life who had a stem cell transplant for acute myeloid leukemia, so the T cells may come from the graft donor.

CDR3 region: CSVLQGAPDTQYF. The CDR3 coding sequence is TGCAGCGTTCTACAGGGGGCTCCAGATACGCAGTATTTT. This rearrangement joins TRBV29-1 to TRBJ2-3, with 9 bases matching TRBD1. V dropped 5 bases and J dropped 4; count of bases not matched to a gene: 4. This CDR3 has 13 amino acids. CDR1 and CDR2 (germline): SQVTM, ANQGSEA.

The rearrangement links TRBV9 to TRBJ2-3, with 8 bases fitting TRBD1. Germline V gene lookup returns CDR1 SGDLS and CDR2 YYNGEE. This CDR3 comprises 15 residues. The trim removed 5 bases at V and 3 bases at J, leaving 8 bases unmatched. The CDR3 here is CASREGQGATDTQYF. CDR3 DNA: TGTGCCAGCAGGGAAGGGCAGGGGGCAACAGATACGCAGTATTTT.

Ten or more counts support this clonotype. J is TRBJ1-3 and V is TRBV12-3 or TRBV12-4, with D tentatively TRBD1 (6 bases). Trimming removed 2 bases from V and 3 bases from J, with 17 bases in between. This CDR3 is 17 amino acids long. The CDR3 DNA follows: TGTGCCAGCAGTTTACGAATCAACAGGGAAGATGGAAACACCATATATTTT. Translating gives CASSLRINREDGNTIYF.

This clonotype was detected only a few times. The chain combines TRBV6-5 with TRBJ1-6, with 7 bases that match TRBD1. This CDR3 has 13 amino acids. From germline, CDR1 is MNHEY and CDR2 SVGAGI. The V segment lost 5 bases and the J segment 9 bases; nucleotides outside the gene matches: 4. In DNA form, the CDR3 reads TGTGCCAGCAGTAACAGGGGAAGTTCACCCCTCCACTTT. Protein product: CASSNRGSSPLHF.

The chain carries TRBV6-5 and TRBJ1-1; D unresolved. CDR3 length equals 15 residues. Trimming left V 0 bases short and J 0 bases short, with 8 bases between. Germline V lookup: CDR1 MNHEY, CDR2 SVGAGI. The CDR3 coding sequence is TGTGCCAGCAGTTACTCGGGTACGGTGAACACTGAAGCTTTCTTT. Translated, it gives CASSYSGTVNTEAFF.

The chain joins TRBV12-3 or TRBV12-4 to TRBJ2-1; D assignment may be TRBD1 or TRBD2 (5 bases each). The CDR3 runs 20 residues. Trimming removed 4 bases at V and 6 bases at J, with 31 bases between. CDR3 nucleotide sequence: TGTGCCAGCAGTTCCCCTGTTATCCCCTCCGGGACCCAACGGCCCAATGAGCAGTTCTTC. This codes for CASSSPVIPSGTQRPNEQFF.

The table lists this clonotype with many counts. V usage is TRBV11-2 and J usage is TRBJ2-2; D is ambiguous. Trimming pared 2 bases from V and 5 bases from J, leaving 6 bases between. The CDR3 contains 13 residues. Germline values: CDR1 SGHAT, CDR2 FQNNGV. The CDR3, as DNA: TGTGCCAGCAGCTTAATCAGAACCGGGGAGCTGTTTTTT. Encoded protein: CASSLIRTGELFF.

The chain is built from TRBV5-6 and TRBJ2-1; D possibly matches TRBD1 or TRBD2 (5 bases each). CDR3 length: 16 residues. Trimming took 5 bases from V and 12 from J, leaving 27 bases between them. Germline CDR1 and CDR2: SGHDT and YYEEEE. The CDR3 region has the DNA TGTGCCAGCAGTCGAGATAGTGTGGGGACCTTTTCTTGGCAGTTCTTC. Encoded protein: CASSRDSVGTFSWQFF. Using reference TRBV5-6 and TRBJ2-1 for the parts outside the CDR3, the full variable domain is DAGVTQSPTHLIKTRGQQVTLRCSPKSGHDTVSWYQQALGQGPQFIFQYYEEEERQRGNFPDRFSGHQFPNYSSELNVNALLLGDSALYLCASSRDSVGTFSWQFFGPGTRLTVL.

This clonotype was seen at least ten times. The chain joins TRBV30 to TRBJ2-2; D not resolved. The CDR3 is 14 amino acids. Trimming cost V 1 base and J 1 base, with 7 bases left between them. The germline gives CDR1 GTSNPN, CDR2 SVGIG (reference sequence). Here the CDR3 reads CAWSDTLNTGELFF. The CDR3 region has the DNA TGTGCCTGGAGTGACACACTGAACACCGGGGAGCTGTTTTTT.

This clonotype came up a few times. J is TRBJ2-2 and V is TRBV15; tentatively, D is TRBD1 (6 bases). Germline loops: CDR1 LNHNV, CDR2 YYDKDF (reference sequence). Trimming took off 8 bases at V and 7 bases at J, with 17 bases between the two ends. The CDR3 sequence is 14 residues long. CDR3 in amino acids: CATGRDTPSGELFF. DNA of the CDR3: TGTGCCACCGGACGGGACACCCCCAGCGGGGAGCTGTTTTTT.

This clonotype was seen a few times. The chain is built from TRBV20-1 and TRBJ1-1, with a weak D call TRBD1 (5 bases). The CDR3 consists of 15 residues. The V and J ends lost 0 bases and 3 bases respectively, with 14 bases between them. Per the germline V gene, CDR1 is DFQATT and CDR2 is SNEGSKA (reference sequence). CDR3 residues: CSARDPDTPDTEAFF. In DNA, the CDR3 is TGCAGTGCTAGAGATCCGGACACCCCTGACACTGAAGCTTTCTTT.

V and J are TRBV28 and TRBJ2-7, with 7 bases identical to TRBD2. This CDR3 contains 16 residues. Germline V lookup: CDR1 MDHEN, CDR2 SYDVKM. V lost 3 bases and J lost 3; bases outside the gene matches: 11. This CDR3 reads CASSLSGMDGNYEQYV. The CDR3 region has the DNA TGTGCCAGCAGTTTGAGCGGGATGGACGGCAACTACGAGCAGTACGTC.

The count of this clonotype is one. V usage is TRBV28 and J usage is TRBJ2-3; tentatively, D is TRBD1 (6 bases). The length of the CDR3 is 17 residues. Looked up from germline, CDR1 is MDHEN and CDR2 is SYDVKM. Trimming left V 3 bases short and J 6 bases short, with 22 bases between. The CDR3 loop reads CASSLGVVRGYEDTQYF. As DNA, the CDR3 is TGTGCCAGCAGTTTGGGAGTTGTCAGGGGATACGAGGATACGCAGTATTTT. Full variable domain (rest looked up from reference TRBV28 and TRBJ2-3): DVKVTQSSRYLVKRTGEKVFLECVQDMDHENMFWYRQDPGLGLRLIYFSYDVKMKEKGDIPEGYSVSREKKERFSLILESASTNQTSMYLCASSLGVVRGYEDTQYFGPGTRLTVL.

V usage is TRBV9 and J usage is TRBJ2-7; tentatively, D is TRBD2 (7 bases). Germline V gives CDR1 SGDLS, CDR2 YYNGEE. CDR3 length: 17 residues. The V and J ends lost 0 bases and 2 bases respectively, with 18 bases between them. The chain's CDR3 is CASSVVGWGGATYEQYV. DNA for the CDR3: TGTGCCAGCAGCGTAGTCGGGTGGGGGGGCGCCACCTACGAGCAGTACGTC.

The rearrangement joins TRBV15 to TRBJ1-1; D gene ambiguous. The CDR3 has 14 residues. V was cut by 0 bases and J by 7 bases, with 12 bases left in between. Germline V gene sequence: CDR1 LNHNV, CDR2 YYDKDF (reference sequence). The CDR3, as DNA: TGTGCCACCAGCAGAGATTCCCGGAATTATGAAGCTTTCTTT. This sequence encodes CATSRDSRNYEAFF. Full variable domain (rest looked up from reference TRBV15 and TRBJ1-1): DAMVIQNPRYQVTQFGKPVTLSCSQTLNHNVMYWYQQKSSQAPKLLFHYYDKDFNNEADTPDNFQSRRPNTSFCFLDIRSPGLGDTAMYLCATSRDSRNYEAFFGQGTRLTVV.

The sample holds a few counts of this clonotype. This sequence joins TRBV24-1 and TRBJ2-5; TRBD1 aligns across 7 bases. With V trimmed by 4 bases and J by 5 bases, 6 bases remained unmatched. Germline loops: CDR1 KGHDR, CDR2 SFDVKD. There are 14 residues in the CDR3. CDR3 nucleotide sequence: TGTGCCACCAGTGAAGGTGACAGGGTGGAGACCCAGTACTTC. This codes for CATSEGDRVETQYF.

The V gene is TRBV9, the J gene TRBJ2-7; perhaps TRBD2 as D (6 bases). The CDR3 extends over 13 amino acids. The germline gives CDR1 SGDLS, CDR2 YYNGEE. V dropped 3 bases and J dropped 2 bases, with 9 bases sitting between them. In DNA form, the CDR3 reads TGTGCCAGCAGCGGCGGGACCACCTACGAGCAGTACTTC. This translates into CASSGGTTYEQYF.

As DNA, the CDR3 is TGCAGTGCTAAGAGCTTACAGCTCCACGGTCAGCCCCAGCATTTT. Its protein product is CSAKSLQLHGQPQHF. The rearrangement links TRBV20-1 to TRBJ1-5; unclear D gene. Per germline, CDR1 DFQATT and CDR2 SNEGSKA (reference sequence). V was trimmed by 4 bases and J by 6 bases, leaving 19 bases between them. The CDR3 runs to 15 residues.

V is TRBV5-8 and J is TRBJ2-5; 7 nucleotides agree with TRBD2. Trimming at V came to 0 bases and at J to 4 bases, leaving 6 bases not matched to a gene. CDR3 size: 15 residues. In germline, CDR1 is SGHTS, CDR2 YDEGEE. The CDR3 sequence is CASSLVPASGETQYF. The CDR3 nucleotides read TGTGCCAGCAGCTTGGTTCCGGCTAGCGGAGAGACCCAGTACTTC. The full variable domain, rest sourced from reference TRBV5-8 and TRBJ2-5, is EAGVTQSPTHLIKTRGQQATLRCSPISGHTSVYWYQQALGLGLQFLLWYDEGEERNRGNFPPRFSGRQFPNYSSELNVNALELEDSALYLCASSLVPASGETQYFGPGTRLLVL.

In its sample, this clonotype was seen once. The rearrangement joins TRBV2 to TRBJ2-5, with a possible D match to TRBD2 (5 bases). Germline values: CDR1 SNHLY, CDR2 FYNNEI. CDR3 length: 14 amino acids. V lost 6 bases, J lost 4 bases, and 15 bases lay in between. This CDR3 is CASSPLVSGETQYF. CDR3 nucleotides: TGTGCCAGCAGCCCACTAGTATCGGGAGAGACCCAGTACTTC. Looking up the rest from reference TRBV2 and TRBJ2-5 gives the full variable domain: EPEVTQTPSHQVTQMGQEVILRCVPISNHLYFYWYRQILGQKVEFLVSFYNNEISEKSEIFDDQFSVERPDGSNFTLKIRSTKLEDSAMYFCASSPLVSGETQYFGPGTRLLVL.

Many counts were recorded for this clonotype. In DNA form, the CDR3 reads TGTGCCAGCAGCCCCTGGCAGGGAAGCTCCCTCTCCTACGAGCAGTACTTC. Translating it yields CASSPWQGSSLSYEQYF. V gene TRBV14 combines with J gene TRBJ2-7; D perhaps matches TRBD1 (5 bases). There are 17 residues in the CDR3. Trimming cost V 4 bases and J 0 bases, with 19 bases left between them. CDR1 is SGHDN and CDR2 is FVKESK in the germline V gene.

The rearrangement links TRBV5-1 to TRBJ1-4; 7 positions match TRBD1. CDR1 is SGHRS, CDR2 YFSETQ, per germline. V was clipped by 0 bases and J by 12 bases; unmatched bases: 5. CDR3 length equals 13 residues. CDR3 in amino acids: CASSLGQGGELFF. In nucleotides, the CDR3 is TGCGCCAGCAGCTTGGGACAGGGAGGGGAACTGTTTTTT.

CDR3 DNA: TGTGCCAGCAGTACCTCCGGGACAGGGGGAGAGACCCAGTACTTC. It encodes CASSTSGTGGETQYF. The chain uses TRBV6-1 and TRBJ2-5; 11 nucleotides align to TRBD1. In germline, CDR1 is MNHNS, CDR2 SASEGT. The CDR3 spans 15 residues. V lost 5 bases, J lost 4 bases, and 6 bases stayed unmatched.

This clonotype was counted only a few times. The V and J genes are TRBV18 and TRBJ2-1; 9 nucleotides agree with TRBD2. Trimming took 3 bases from V and 5 from J; bases not matched to a gene: 5. CDR1 and CDR2 from the germline V gene are KGHSH and LQKENI. This CDR3 is 15 amino acids long. Here the CDR3 reads CASSPAGGPDNEQFF. CDR3 nucleotide sequence: TGTGCCAGCTCACCGGCGGGGGGGCCCGACAATGAGCAGTTCTTC.